This record covers a single T cell receptor (beta chain). Its matching antigen is unknown. Bulk tissue was left unsorted, and RNA and DNA were co-extracted from roughly 20-30 mg of it. Tumor regions sampled: superior, inferior, left, right poles, and centre. The authors made TCR beta cDNA from 400 to 550 ng total RNA with a constant-region primer. What produced the TCR beta libraries was three nested multiplex PCR rounds using slightly modified ARM-PCR. MiXCR, applied by TCRdb to the multiplex PCR reads, yields one record per CDR3 protein. The sample shows under 110,000 distinct CDR3 sequences, about 70% of them seen only once. The data stem from a study of tumor-infiltrating lymphocytes in primary liver carcinoma. At the level of the study: Both sexes were represented among patients, who were 30 to 69 years old. Regarding the study as a whole: Tumor-adjacent and tumor-blood pairs showed less overlap than tumor region pairs. Present in all five tumor regions were only about 7.5-25% of the top clones.

This clonotype was obtained from a woman aged 55-69 years with primary liver carcinoma and hepatitis B virus infection. The sequenced material came from liver tumor tissue from sampling region 2. Subset indicated: tumor region T2, inferior pole.

CDR3 coding DNA: TGCAGTGCTAGTAGGAGAGGTACTGAAGCTTTCTTT. It codes for CSASRRGTEAFF. The chain links TRBV20-1 to TRBJ1-1, with D uncertain. From germline, CDR1 is DFQATT and CDR2 SNEGSKA (reference sequence). The CDR3 loop spans 12 amino acids. The V end lost 3 bases, the J end lost 5 bases, and 10 bases lay between the germline ends.